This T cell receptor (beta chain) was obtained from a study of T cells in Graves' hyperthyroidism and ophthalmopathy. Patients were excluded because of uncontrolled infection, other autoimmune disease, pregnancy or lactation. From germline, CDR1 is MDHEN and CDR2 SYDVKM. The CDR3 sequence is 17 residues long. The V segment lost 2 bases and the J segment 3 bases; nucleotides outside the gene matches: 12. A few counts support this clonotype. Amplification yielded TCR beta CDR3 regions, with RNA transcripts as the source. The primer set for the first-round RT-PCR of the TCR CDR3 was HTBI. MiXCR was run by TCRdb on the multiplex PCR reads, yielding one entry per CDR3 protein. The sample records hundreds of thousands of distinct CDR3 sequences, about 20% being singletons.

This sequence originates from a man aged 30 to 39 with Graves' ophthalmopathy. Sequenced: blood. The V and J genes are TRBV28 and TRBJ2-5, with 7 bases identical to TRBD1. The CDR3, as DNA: TGTGCCAGCAGTTTAAGGGACAGACCCCTGGAGGAAGAGACCCAGTACTTC. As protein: CASSLRDRPLEEETQYF.